A single sample is the source of the 26 T cell receptor beta chains below, sequenced in a study of blood T cell repertoires in COVID-19. Only in-frame clones appear in the TCRdb table, and some are missing; sequencing was by immunoSEQ multiplex PCR. The sample carries about 400,000 clones, around 90% recorded once. Material for sequencing was PBMCs or T cells enriched from blood (not recorded which). The origin of the receptors is a woman in her 40s with acute COVID-19.

CDR3: CAWTSGVSNTGELFF. The CDR3 nucleotides read TGTGCCTGGACGAGCGGGGTTTCGAACACCGGGGAGCTGTTTTTT. This chain connects TRBV30 to TRBJ2-2; 7 bases line up with TRBD2. The trim removed 4 bases at V and 0 bases at J, leaving 5 bases unmatched. This CDR3 is built from 15 residues. In germline, CDR1 is GTSNPN, CDR2 SVGIG (reference sequence).

V gene TRBV6-6 combines with J gene TRBJ2-6, with a weak D call TRBD2 (6 bases). V lost 6 bases, J lost 0 bases, and 9 bases lay in between. CDR3 length equals 15 residues. The V gene's germline CDR1 is MNHNY and CDR2 SVGAGI (reference sequence). The CDR3: CASRGGPSGANVLTF. DNA for the CDR3: TGTGCCAGCAGGGGAGGCCCCTCTGGGGCCAACGTCCTGACTTTC.

Only one count was recorded for this clone. This sample includes further DNA sequences coding for the same CDR3. V usage is TRBV5-4 and J usage is TRBJ1-1; TRBD1 might be the D (6 bases). V lost 4 bases to trimming and J lost 2 bases, with 9 bases between them. Germline CDR1 is SGHNT and CDR2 is YYREEE (reference sequence). The CDR3 is made up of 13 amino acids. CDR3 region: CASSPGQNTEAFF. The CDR3 nucleotides read TGTGCCAGCAGCCCGGGACAAAACACTGAAGCTTTCTTT.

This chain uses TRBV5-4 with TRBJ2-5; D is perhaps TRBD2 (7 bases). Germline-derived CDR1 and CDR2 are SGHNT and YYREEE (reference sequence). There are 16 residues in the CDR3. The V end was cut by 0 bases, the J end by 3 bases, with 15 bases between. In nucleotides, the CDR3 is TGTGCCAGCAGCTTGGCCGAGGGGGAGGGGAAAGAGACCCAGTACTTC. This encodes CASSLAEGEGKETQYF.

The rearrangement links TRBV4-1 to TRBJ2-5; 9 bases align to TRBD1. J was trimmed by 5 bases and V by 4 bases; bases with no gene match: 11. The CDR3 loop spans 16 amino acids. Germline V gene sequence: CDR1 MGHRA, CDR2 YSYEKL. The CDR3 DNA follows: TGCGCCAGCAGCCTAATCGGGGGGACAGGGAAGGAGACCCAGTACTTC. Residues: CASSLIGGTGKETQYF.

This clone was counted between two and nine times. V and J are TRBV6-1 and TRBJ2-3, with TRBD2 matching 11 bases. The germline V gene encodes CDR1 MNHNS and CDR2 SASEGT. CDR3 length: 17 residues. V trimming: 3 bases; J trimming: 13 bases; junction bases outside the gene matches: 18. CDR3 in DNA: TGTGCCAGCAGTGATCCGAGGACTAGCGGGTCCCTAACTCGGAAGTATTTT. Translating gives CASSDPRTSGSLTRKYF.

The chain recombines TRBV6-5 with TRBJ1-2; perhaps TRBD1 as D (6 bases). Deletions cut 0 bases from V and 8 bases from J, with 13 bases between. From germline, CDR1 is MNHEY and CDR2 SVGAGI. This CDR3 region has 14 residues. The chain's CDR3 is CASSYSNRVGGYTF. The CDR3 DNA reads as TGTGCCAGCAGTTACTCGAACAGGGTTGGGGGCTACACCTTC.

In its sample, this clone was seen once. The chain carries TRBV7-6 and TRBJ1-1; 7 nucleotides agree with TRBD1. This CDR3 is built from 14 residues. Germline values: CDR1 SGHVS, CDR2 FNYEAQ. The V segment lost 5 bases and the J segment 3 bases; nucleotides outside the gene matches: 6. Here the CDR3 reads CASSPRDRYTEAFF. The CDR3 DNA reads TGTGCCAGCAGCCCTCGGGACAGATACACTGAAGCTTTCTTT.

This clone was detected a few times. V gene TRBV19 combines with J gene TRBJ2-7, with 9 positions matching TRBD1. The CDR3 sequence is 15 residues long. The germline V gene encodes CDR1 LNHDA and CDR2 SQIVND (reference sequence). V shed 6 bases, J shed 6 bases, and the junction held 12 bases outside the gene matches. CDR3 sequence reads: CASRGQGFSGLEQYF. The CDR3 nucleotides are TGTGCCAGTAGGGGACAGGGTTTTTCGGGACTCGAGCAGTACTTC.

The chain links TRBV3-1 (or the pseudogene TRBV3-2) to TRBJ2-5; a possible D gene is TRBD2 (6 bases). CDR1 and CDR2 (germline): LGHDT, YNNKEL (reference sequence). CDR3 length: 13 residues. With 7 bases removed from V and 5 bases from J, the gap between germline ends came to 14 bases. The CDR3 bases are TGTGCCAGCATGAGCACTAGCTTGGAGACCCAGTACTTC. Protein: CASMSTSLETQYF.

This chain connects TRBV5-1 to TRBJ1-1; 7 nucleotides line up with TRBD1. In germline, CDR1 is SGHRS, CDR2 YFSETQ. The length of the CDR3 is 15 residues. J lost 1 base, V lost 1 base, and 4 bases had no gene match. CDR3 nucleotide sequence: TGCGCCAGCAGCTTGCTTTCAGGGGGGAACACTGAAGCTTTCTTT. This sequence encodes CASSLLSGGNTEAFF. The complete variable domain, with remaining parts taken from reference TRBV5-1 and TRBJ1-1, reads KAGVTQTPRYLIKTRGQQVTLSCSPISGHRSVSWYQQTPGQGLQFLFEYFSETQRNKGNFPGRFSGRQFSNSRSEMNVSTLELGDSALYLCASSLLSGGNTEAFFGQGTRLTVV.

The V call is TRBV2, the J call TRBJ2-3; 8 bases match TRBD1. The CDR3 spans 14 residues. Germline-derived CDR1 and CDR2 are SNHLY and FYNNEI. V shed 6 bases, J shed 2 bases, and the junction held 4 bases outside the gene matches. The CDR3 protein is CASRGQASTDTQYF. CDR3 nucleotide sequence: TGTGCCAGCAGGGGACAGGCCTCCACAGATACGCAGTATTTT.

This chain uses TRBV15 with TRBJ1-5; D not certain. This CDR3 region has 14 residues. Germline V gives CDR1 LNHNV, CDR2 YYDKDF (reference sequence). V lost 1 base and J lost 4, with 8 bases in between. The CDR3 loop is CATSRAWANQPQHF. The CDR3 nucleotides are TGTGCCACCAGCAGAGCATGGGCAAATCAGCCCCAGCATTTT.

In its sample, this clone was seen once. The chain couples TRBV30 to TRBJ1-1; possible D gene TRBD1, 5 bases. Germline CDR1 GTSNPN, CDR2 SVGIG (reference sequence). V lost 3 bases, J lost 5 bases, and 16 bases lay in between. The CDR3 consists of 14 residues. In DNA form, the CDR3 reads TGTGCCTGGAGCCCCGGGGGGGGTTTGACTGAAGCTTTCTTT. Amino acid sequence: CAWSPGGGLTEAFF. The full variable domain, its missing parts supplied by reference TRBV30 and TRBJ1-1, is SQTIHQWPATLVQPVGSPLSLECTVEGTSNPNLYWYRQAAGRGLQLLFYSVGIGQISSEVPQNLSASRPQDRQFILSSKKLLLSDSGFYLCAWSPGGGLTEAFFGQGTRLTVV.

The chain links TRBV6-5 to TRBJ2-1; TRBD1 might be the D (6 bases). Trimming left V 6 bases short and J 7 bases short, with 16 bases between. CDR3 length: 14 residues. The germline V gene has CDR1 MNHEY and CDR2 SVGAGI. This CDR3 is CASSPGRQVNEQFF. The CDR3, as DNA: TGTGCCAGCAGCCCCGGGCGACAGGTGAATGAGCAGTTCTTC.

The chain joins TRBV21-1 to TRBJ1-2; the table assigns TRBD1, which was not confirmed against the DNA. TRBV21-1 corresponds to a pseudogene. The CDR3 is 15 residues long. In nucleotides, the CDR3 is TGTGCCAGCAGCCTCCGGACACCCTACCCCTATGGCTACACCTTC. Its protein is CASSLRTPYPYGYTF.

The chain combines TRBV7-9 with TRBJ1-4; TRBD1 aligns across 9 bases. CDR3 length equals 14 residues. Germline V CDR1 and CDR2: SEHNR, FQNEAQ (reference sequence). The ends lost 4 bases at V and 7 bases at J; junction bases unmatched: 4. The CDR3 region has the DNA TGTGCCAGCAGCTCCGACAGGGGGAGTGAAAAACTGTTTTTT. This gives the protein CASSSDRGSEKLFF. Variable domain in full (rest from reference TRBV7-9 and TRBJ1-4): DTGVSQNPRHKITKRGQNVTFRCDPISEHNRLYWYRQTLGQGPEFLTYFQNEAQLEKSRLLSDRFSAERPKGSFSTLEIQRTEQGDSAMYLCASSSDRGSEKLFFGSGTQLSVL.

The chain has TRBV11-2 and TRBJ1-2; TRBD1 matches at 12 bases. V lost 6 bases, J lost 3 bases, and 8 bases stayed unmatched. Germline V gives CDR1 SGHAT, CDR2 FQNNGV. This CDR3 spans 16 amino acids. The CDR3 region is CASRLPGQGAHYGYTF. The CDR3 nucleotides are TGTGCCAGCAGATTACCGGGACAGGGGGCGCACTATGGCTACACCTTC. The variable domain in full, with the rest retrieved from reference TRBV11-2 and TRBJ1-2, is EAGVAQSPRYKIIEKRQSVAFWCNPISGHATLYWYQQILGQGPKLLIQFQNNGVVDDSQLPKDRFSAERLKGVDSTLKIQPAKLEDSAVYLCASRLPGQGAHYGYTFGSGTRLTVV.

V usage is TRBV4-2 and J usage is TRBJ1-2; perhaps TRBD1 as D (6 bases). This CDR3 contains 13 residues. The V and J ends lost 6 bases and 4 bases respectively, with 12 bases between them. CDR1 is LGHNA, CDR2 YNFKEQ, per germline. This CDR3 is CASRLTGTYGYTF. In DNA form, the CDR3 reads TGTGCCAGCAGGCTTACAGGGACCTATGGCTACACCTTC.

CDR3 region: CASTSSGGENIQYF. The CDR3 DNA is TGTGCCAGCACCAGTAGCGGGGGGGAAAACATTCAGTACTTC. The genes are TRBV6-5 and TRBJ2-4; 11 bases are a match to TRBD2. The trim removed 7 bases at V and 5 bases at J, leaving 4 bases unmatched. This CDR3 is 14 amino acids long. CDR1 MNHEY and CDR2 SVGAGI come from the germline V gene.

The chain joins TRBV19 to TRBJ1-5, with 8 bases identical to TRBD1. The CDR3 is 15 amino acids. The V gene end was trimmed by 5 bases and the J gene end by 7 bases; junction bases not matched to a gene: 10. CDR1 and CDR2 from the germline V gene are LNHDA and SQIVND (reference sequence). CDR3 DNA: TGTGCCAGTAGTGCCAGGACAGGGCTCGGGCAGCCCCAGCATTTT. Its protein is CASSARTGLGQPQHF.

The chain carries TRBV6-5 and TRBJ1-5, with 7 bases fitting TRBD1. Germline assignment: CDR1 MNHEY and CDR2 SVGAGI. The V gene end was trimmed by 9 bases and the J gene end by 3 bases; junction bases not matched to a gene: 11. CDR3 length: 15 residues. The CDR3 nucleotides are TGTGCCAGTGATGGAGAAGGGGGCGACAATCAGCCCCAGCATTTT. Translating gives CASDGEGGDNQPQHF.

The CDR3 nucleotides are TGTGCCACCAGTGGAACCGGGACAGGGTCCTACAATGAGCAGTTCTTC. Translation: CATSGTGTGSYNEQFF. V and J are TRBV24-1 and TRBJ2-1; 9 nucleotides align to TRBD1. J lost 1 base, V lost 5 bases, and 5 bases had no gene match. CDR3 length equals 16 residues. Germline assignment: CDR1 KGHDR and CDR2 SFDVKD.

This clone was counted at least ten times. This chain links TRBV30 with TRBJ1-5; D perhaps matches TRBD1 (6 bases). CDR3 length: 15 amino acids. V lost 2 bases to trimming and J lost 5 bases, with 16 bases between them. Germline V gene data show CDR1 as GTSNPN and CDR2 as SVGIG (reference sequence). CDR3 DNA: TGTGCCTGGAGTCAGGGGTCAGGGTTGGATCAGCCCCAGCATTTT. Protein product: CAWSQGSGLDQPQHF. Filled out from reference TRBV30 and TRBJ1-5, the complete variable domain reads SQTIHQWPATLVQPVGSPLSLECTVEGTSNPNLYWYRQAAGRGLQLLFYSVGIGQISSEVPQNLSASRPQDRQFILSSKKLLLSDSGFYLCAWSQGSGLDQPQHFGDGTRLSIL.

This sequence joins TRBV30 and TRBJ1-5; TRBD1 matches 7 bases. With 2 bases clipped from V and 4 bases from J, the junction kept 2 bases outside the gene matches. The CDR3 runs to 13 residues. Germline V gene sequence: CDR1 GTSNPN, CDR2 SVGIG (reference sequence). The CDR3 sequence: CAWSHRGNQPQHF. CDR3 sequence (DNA): TGTGCCTGGAGTCACAGGGGAAATCAGCCCCAGCATTTT.

V and J are TRBV7-9 and TRBJ1-6; 8 bases line up with TRBD1. J gave up 8 bases and V 4 bases, and 7 bases lay outside the gene matches. The CDR3 consists of 15 residues. Germline V gene lookup returns CDR1 SEHNR and CDR2 FQNEAQ (reference sequence). Here the CDR3 reads CASSSTGARDSPLHF. DNA of the CDR3: TGTGCCAGCAGCTCGACAGGGGCCCGTGATTCACCCCTCCACTTT.